The rows below give T cell receptor beta chains drawn from one sample of a study of T cell responses to AZD1222 COVID-19 vaccine. Clones were sequenced by immunoSEQ multiplex PCR, and TCRdb holds only the in-frame ones, with some missing. The sample records roughly 66,000 clones, 84% being singletons. The specimen was peripheral blood, collected on day 0 of AZD1222 vaccination. The receptors derive from an adult in good health. Both conserved end residues are part of each CDR3. D genes are given only for firm matches. The size field is filled for only some rows; it gives once, few, many or a size class.

abundance	d_gene	v_gene	j_gene	CDR3aa	CDR3nt
few	NA	TRBV2	TRBJ1-2	CASAPRGITYGYTF	TGTGCCAGCGCCCCGAGAGGGATTACCTATGGCTACACCTTC
NA	TRBD2	TRBV19	TRBJ2-7	CASTGGSSYEQYF	TGTGCCAGTACAGGCGGGAGCTCCTACGAGCAGTACTTC
NA	NA	TRBV7-8	TRBJ1-1	CASSFRTESYTEAFF	TGTGCCAGCAGCTTTAGGACAGAATCTTACACTGAAGCTTTCTTT
NA	NA	TRBV6-6	TRBJ2-3	CASTLTDTQYF	TGTGCCAGCACATTAACAGATACGCAGTATTTT
NA	NA	TRBV19	TRBJ1-5	CASSRTVEGNQPQHF	TGTGCCAGTAGTAGAACGGTGGAAGGCAATCAGCCCCAGCATTTT
NA	NA	TRBV4-3	TRBJ1-1	CASSRTAPNTEAFF	TGCGCCAGCAGTCGGACAGCACCGAACACTGAAGCTTTCTTT
NA	NA	TRBV6-2/TRBV6-3	TRBJ1-4	CASSYPTTYSATNEKLFF	TGTGCCAGCAGTTACCCGACGACATACAGTGCAACTAATGAAAAACTGTTTTTT
NA	TRBD2	TRBV7-9	TRBJ2-1	CAGAGGHNYNEQFF	TGTGCCGGAGCGGGGGGCCATAATTACAATGAGCAGTTCTTC
NA	TRBD1	TRBV2	TRBJ1-6	CASARQGNNSPLHF	TGTGCCAGCGCACGACAGGGAAACAATTCACCCCTCCACTTT
medium-sized	TRBD2	TRBV6-5	TRBJ2-5	CASSYTAGTGRETQYF	TGTGCCAGCAGTTACACAGCGGGGACTGGGAGAGAGACCCAGTACTTC
few	NA	TRBV18	TRBJ2-2	CASSPGKTTGELFF	TGTGCCAGCTCACCAGGCAAGACCACCGGGGAGCTGTTTTTT
NA	NA	TRBV6-6	TRBJ2-1	CASSPRFGPSSYNEQFF	TGTGCCAGCAGTCCCCGGTTTGGTCCGAGCTCCTACAATGAGCAGTTCTTC
NA	TRBD1	TRBV5-1	TRBJ1-1	CASSPGQGNYMNTEAFF	TGCGCCAGCAGCCCCGGACAGGGCAACTACATGAACACTGAAGCTTTCTTT
NA	NA	TRBV7-2	TRBJ1-3	CASSDWSGNTIYF	TGTGCCAGCAGCGACTGGTCGGGAAACACCATATATTTT
once	TRBD2	TRBV9	TRBJ2-1	CASSVGTSPEQFF	TGTGCCAGCAGCGTAGGGACTAGTCCTGAGCAGTTCTTC
NA	TRBD1	TRBV3-1/TRBV3-2	TRBJ2-5	CASSQKIQGIGETQYF	TGTGCCAGCAGCCAGAAAATACAGGGGATCGGGGAGACCCAGTACTTC
NA	NA	TRBV3-1/TRBV3-2	TRBJ2-7	CASSPSSESHEQYF	TGTGCCAGCAGCCCCTCTTCGGAGAGCCACGAGCAGTACTTC
NA	NA	TRBV2	TRBJ1-3	CASSTEGGDGNTIYF	TGTGCCAGCAGTACTGAGGGGGGGGACGGAAACACCATATATTTT
NA	TRBD1	TRBV29-1	TRBJ2-1	CSVEGDRGSYNEQFF	TGCAGCGTTGAGGGGGACAGGGGTTCCTACAATGAGCAGTTCTTC
NA	NA	TRBV5-1	TRBJ1-4	CASSLAGGTGYEKLFF	TGCGCCAGCAGCCTGGCTGGAGGGACGGGATATGAAAAACTGTTTTTT
NA	NA	TRBV28	TRBJ1-1	CASSSSGGNSEAFF	TGTGCCAGCAGTTCCTCGGGGGGGAACAGTGAAGCTTTCTTT
NA	TRBD1	TRBV9	TRBJ2-3	CASSVAGGRADTQYF	TGTGCCAGCAGCGTAGCAGGGGGTAGGGCAGATACGCAGTATTTT
NA	NA	TRBV9	TRBJ2-7	CASSDGDDWGSYEQYF	TGTGCCAGCAGCGACGGGGACGATTGGGGCTCCTACGAGCAGTACTTC
NA	NA	TRBV12-5	TRBJ1-1	CASGLITGRMNTEAFF	TGTGCTAGTGGTTTGATTACCGGACGAATGAACACTGAAGCTTTCTTT
NA	TRBD1	TRBV2	TRBJ1-6	CASSSAGTGNSPLHF	TGTGCCAGCAGTTCCGCCGGGACAGGGAATTCACCCCTCCACTTT
NA	TRBD1	TRBV6-2/TRBV6-3	TRBJ1-1	CASSAYRGAGTEAFF	TGTGCCAGCAGTGCTTACAGGGGGGCAGGCACTGAAGCTTTCTTT
NA	NA	TRBV28	TRBJ2-6	CASSLYLSGANVLTF	TGTGCCAGCAGTTTATATCTTTCTGGGGCCAACGTCCTGACTTTC
few	NA	TRBV5-4	TRBJ2-4	CASSNDIQYF	TGTGCCAGCAGCAATGACATTCAGTACTTC
NA	NA	TRBV5-1	TRBJ1-4	CASSYTGNEKLFF	TGCGCCAGCAGCTATACAGGGAATGAAAAACTGTTTTTT
NA	NA	TRBV6-1	TRBJ2-3	CASSEEIIPSTDTQYF	TGTGCCAGCAGTGAAGAAATCATTCCTAGCACAGATACGCAGTATTTT
few	NA	TRBV5-6	TRBJ2-7	CASSLGKYEQYF	TGTGCCAGCAGTCTTGGGAAATACGAGCAGTACTTC
NA	TRBD1	TRBV5-1	TRBJ1-5	CASSSVGFGQGRQHQPQHF	TGCGCCAGCAGTTCAGTGGGTTTTGGACAGGGTAGGCAGCATCAGCCCCAGCATTTT
few	NA	TRBV10-2	TRBJ2-5	CASSELQGRETQYF	TGCGCCAGCAGTGAGTTACAGGGGAGGGAGACCCAGTACTTC
NA	NA	TRBV3-1/TRBV3-2	TRBJ1-6	CASSQYPNSPLHF	TGTGCCAGCAGCCAATATCCAAATTCACCCCTCCACTTT
once	TRBD1	TRBV5-1	TRBJ1-1	CASSLDRVHTEAFF	TGCGCCAGCAGCCTCGACAGGGTACACACTGAAGCTTTCTTT
NA	TRBD1	TRBV19	TRBJ2-5	CASSFPGQGDETQYF	TGTGCCAGTAGTTTCCCGGGACAGGGAGACGAGACCCAGTACTTC
NA	NA	TRBV6-5	TRBJ2-5	CASSSRTLQETQYF	TGTGCCAGCAGTTCGAGGACGTTACAAGAGACCCAGTACTTC
NA	NA	TRBV2	TRBJ1-2	CASSGQVRYGYTF	TGTGCCAGCAGTGGACAGGTTCGCTATGGCTACACCTTC
NA	TRBD2	TRBV18	TRBJ2-1	CASSPTLAGGVNEQFF	TGTGCCAGCTCACCAACCCTAGCGGGGGGGGTAAATGAGCAGTTCTTC
NA	NA	TRBV24-1	TRBJ2-7	CATSDGRSYEQYF	TGTGCCACCAGTGACGGCAGAAGCTACGAGCAGTACTTC
NA	NA	TRBV19	TRBJ1-5	CASSTRGSNQPQHF	TGTGCCAGTAGTACTAGGGGTAGCAATCAGCCCCAGCATTTT
NA	TRBD2	TRBV5-1	TRBJ2-5	CASRRPQASAGVETQYF	TGCGCCAGCAGGCGCCCGCAGGCCTCAGCGGGGGTGGAGACCCAGTACTTC
NA	TRBD1	TRBV5-1	TRBJ1-3	CASSPGTGHGNTIYF	TGCGCCAGCAGCCCCGGGACAGGACACGGAAACACCATATATTTT
once	NA	TRBV6-5	TRBJ1-5	CASSLGQHQPQHF	TGTGCCAGCAGTCTCGGACAGCATCAGCCCCAGCATTTT
NA	TRBD2	TRBV10-3	TRBJ2-1	CAISESTVAGVNNEQFF	TGTGCCATCAGTGAGTCGACAGTAGCGGGGGTTAACAATGAGCAGTTCTTC
NA	NA	TRBV7-2	TRBJ1-3	CASSDRSSGNTIYF	TGTGCCAGCAGCGACAGGAGCTCTGGAAACACCATATATTTT
once	NA	TRBV9	TRBJ2-7	CASSPGDVAYEQYF	TGTGCCAGCAGCCCTGGGGACGTCGCCTACGAGCAGTACTTC
NA	TRBD2	TRBV9	TRBJ2-1	CASAPQRGGNEQFF	TGTGCCAGCGCCCCCCAGCGGGGGGGCAATGAGCAGTTCTTC
NA	NA	TRBV15	TRBJ1-5	CATSRVGDIRRGQPQHF	TGTGCCACCAGCAGAGTCGGGGACATCCGACGGGGGCAGCCCCAGCATTTT
NA	NA	TRBV27	TRBJ1-3	CASSTRGAGNTIYF	TGTGCCAGCAGTACCCGGGGGGCTGGAAACACCATATATTTT
NA	NA	TRBV7-8	TRBJ2-5	CASSLNLAETQYF	TGTGCCAGCAGCTTAAACCTAGCGGAGACCCAGTACTTC
once	NA	TRBV5-1	TRBJ1-1	CASSLVGNAEAFF	TGCGCCAGCAGCTTGGTCGGAAATGCTGAAGCTTTCTTT
NA	TRBD1	TRBV18	TRBJ1-1	CASSPGGQDTEAFF	TGTGCCAGCTCACCAGGGGGACAGGACACTGAAGCTTTCTTT
NA	NA	TRBV4-1	TRBJ1-5	CASSQRSGGQPQHF	TGCGCCAGCAGCCAGAGATCAGGCGGTCAGCCCCAGCATTTT
few	TRBD1	TRBV13	TRBJ1-2	CASRPGLSHRGGYTF	TGTGCCAGCAGACCTGGATTGAGTCACAGGGGTGGCTACACCTTC
NA	NA	TRBV6-6	TRBJ2-7	CASSYSGAALSYEQYF	TGTGCCAGCAGTTACTCGGGGGCAGCTCTTTCCTACGAGCAGTACTTC
NA	NA	TRBV4-2	TRBJ1-5	CASSQDTRGRQPQHF	TGTGCCAGCAGCCAAGATACAAGGGGCCGGCAGCCCCAGCATTTT
NA	NA	TRBV6-5	TRBJ1-1	CASNPPSRVNTEAFF	TGTGCCAGCAATCCCCCGAGTCGGGTGAACACTGAAGCTTTCTTT